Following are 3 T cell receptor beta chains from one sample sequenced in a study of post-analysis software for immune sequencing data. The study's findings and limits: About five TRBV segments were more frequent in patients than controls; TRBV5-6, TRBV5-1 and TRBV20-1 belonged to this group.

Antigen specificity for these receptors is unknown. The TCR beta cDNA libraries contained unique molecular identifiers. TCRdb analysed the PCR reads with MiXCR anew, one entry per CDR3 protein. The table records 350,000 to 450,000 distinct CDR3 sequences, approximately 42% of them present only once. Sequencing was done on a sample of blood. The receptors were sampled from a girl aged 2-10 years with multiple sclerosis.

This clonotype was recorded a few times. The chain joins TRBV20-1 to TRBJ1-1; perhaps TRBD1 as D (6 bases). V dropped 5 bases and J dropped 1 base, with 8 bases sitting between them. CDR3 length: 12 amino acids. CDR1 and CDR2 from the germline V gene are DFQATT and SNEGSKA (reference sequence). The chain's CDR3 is CSAFRGNTEAFF. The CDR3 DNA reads TGCAGTGCTTTCAGGGGGAACACTGAAGCTTTCTTT.

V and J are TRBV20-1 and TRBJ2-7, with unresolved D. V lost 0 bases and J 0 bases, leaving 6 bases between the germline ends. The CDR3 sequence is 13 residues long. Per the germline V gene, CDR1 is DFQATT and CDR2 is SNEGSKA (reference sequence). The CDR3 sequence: CSARETSSYEQYF. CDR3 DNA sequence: TGCAGTGCTAGAGAGACGAGCTCCTACGAGCAGTACTTC.

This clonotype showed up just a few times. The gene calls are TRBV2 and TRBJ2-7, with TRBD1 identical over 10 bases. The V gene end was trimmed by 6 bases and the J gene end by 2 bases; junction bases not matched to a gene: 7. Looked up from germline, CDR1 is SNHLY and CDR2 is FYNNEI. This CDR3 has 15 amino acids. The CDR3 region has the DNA TGTGCCAGCAGGAGACAGGGGGCCTCGACCTACGAGCAGTACTTC. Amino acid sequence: CASRRQGASTYEQYF.